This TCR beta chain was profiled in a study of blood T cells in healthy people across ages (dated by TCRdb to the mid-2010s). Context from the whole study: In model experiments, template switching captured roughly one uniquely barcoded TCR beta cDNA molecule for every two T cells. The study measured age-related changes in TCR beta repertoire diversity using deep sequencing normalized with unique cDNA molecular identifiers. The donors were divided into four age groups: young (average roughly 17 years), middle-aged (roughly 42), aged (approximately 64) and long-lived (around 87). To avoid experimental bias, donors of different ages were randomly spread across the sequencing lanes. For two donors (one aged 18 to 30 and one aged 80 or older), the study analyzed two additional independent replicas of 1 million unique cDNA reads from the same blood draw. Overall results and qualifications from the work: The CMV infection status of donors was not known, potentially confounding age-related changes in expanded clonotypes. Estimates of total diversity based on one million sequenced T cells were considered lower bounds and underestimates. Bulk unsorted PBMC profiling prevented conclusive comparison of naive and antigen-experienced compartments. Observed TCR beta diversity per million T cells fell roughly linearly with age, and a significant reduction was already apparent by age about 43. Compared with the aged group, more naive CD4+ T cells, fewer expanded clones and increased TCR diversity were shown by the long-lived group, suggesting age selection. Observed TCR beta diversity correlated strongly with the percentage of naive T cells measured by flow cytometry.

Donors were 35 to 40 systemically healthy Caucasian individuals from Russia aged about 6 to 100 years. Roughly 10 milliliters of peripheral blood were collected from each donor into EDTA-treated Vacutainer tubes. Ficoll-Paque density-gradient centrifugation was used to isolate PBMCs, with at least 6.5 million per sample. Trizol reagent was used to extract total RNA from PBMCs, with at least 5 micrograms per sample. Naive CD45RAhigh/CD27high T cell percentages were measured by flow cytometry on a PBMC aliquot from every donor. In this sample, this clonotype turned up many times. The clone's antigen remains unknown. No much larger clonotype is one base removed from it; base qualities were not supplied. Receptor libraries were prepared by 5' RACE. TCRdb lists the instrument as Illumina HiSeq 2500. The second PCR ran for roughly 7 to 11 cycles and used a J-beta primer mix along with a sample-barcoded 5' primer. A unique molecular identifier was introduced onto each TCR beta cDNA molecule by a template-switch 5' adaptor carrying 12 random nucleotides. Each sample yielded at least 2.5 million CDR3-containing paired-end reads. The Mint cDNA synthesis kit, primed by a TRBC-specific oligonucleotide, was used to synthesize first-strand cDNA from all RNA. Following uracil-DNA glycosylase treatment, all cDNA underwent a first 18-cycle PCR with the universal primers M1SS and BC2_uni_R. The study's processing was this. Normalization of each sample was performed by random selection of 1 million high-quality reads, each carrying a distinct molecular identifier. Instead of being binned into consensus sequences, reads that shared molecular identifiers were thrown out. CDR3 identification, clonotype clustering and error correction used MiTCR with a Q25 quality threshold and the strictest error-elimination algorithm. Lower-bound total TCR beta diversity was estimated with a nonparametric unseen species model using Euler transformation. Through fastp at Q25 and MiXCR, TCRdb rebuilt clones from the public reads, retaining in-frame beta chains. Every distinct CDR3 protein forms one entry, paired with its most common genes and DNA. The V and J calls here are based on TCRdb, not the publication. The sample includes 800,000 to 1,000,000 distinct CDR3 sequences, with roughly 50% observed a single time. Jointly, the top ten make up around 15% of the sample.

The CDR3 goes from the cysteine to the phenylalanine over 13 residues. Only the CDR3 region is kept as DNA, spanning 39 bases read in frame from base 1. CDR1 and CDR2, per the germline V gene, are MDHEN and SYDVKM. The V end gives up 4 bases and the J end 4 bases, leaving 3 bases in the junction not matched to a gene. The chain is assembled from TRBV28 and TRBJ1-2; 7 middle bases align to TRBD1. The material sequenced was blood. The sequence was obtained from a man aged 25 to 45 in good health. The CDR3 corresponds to CASSSQGPYGYTF. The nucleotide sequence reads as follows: TGTGCCAGCAGTTCACAGGGGCCCTATGGCTACACCTTC.